This T cell receptor beta chain was retrieved from a study of T cell repertoires in cytomegalovirus infection. As for the study in general: The public TCR beta signatures pointed to both CMV infection and matching HLA type.

TCRdb reprocessed the reads via MiXCR and lists one record per CDR3 protein. The sample records about 900,000 distinct CDR3 sequences, 31% being singletons. This CDR3 is 16 amino acids long. The germline V gene encodes CDR1 SGHRS and CDR2 YFSETQ. V was pared by 0 bases and J by 7 bases, with 17 bases between. About this clonotype: What it recognizes is unknown.

The clonotype was recovered from a human donor in good health (CMV status not recorded). Some clones in this sample may be carry-over from other donors' samples. The J gene is TRBJ2-1, the V gene TRBV5-1; the D gene is possibly TRBD1 (6 bases). The material was cultured CD8+ T cells from PBMCs, obtained from culture after CMV antigen stimulation. The CDR3 DNA follows: TGCGCCAGCAGCTTGGATGGCAGGGGCTTTAGGAATGAGCAGTTCTTC. This sequence encodes CASSLDGRGFRNEQFF. Drawing the rest from reference TRBV5-1 and TRBJ2-1, the complete variable domain is KAGVTQTPRYLIKTRGQQVTLSCSPISGHRSVSWYQQTPGQGLQFLFEYFSETQRNKGNFPGRFSGRQFSNSRSEMNVSTLELGDSALYLCASSLDGRGFRNEQFFGPGTRLTVL.